Below are 25 T cell receptor beta chains sequenced from a single sample in a study of cytomegalovirus exposure and HLA in healthy donors. Vbeta (60) and Jbeta (13) primers were used in the PCR. Only in-frame clones appear in the TCRdb table, and some are missing; sequencing was by immunoSEQ multiplex PCR. There are under 200,000 clones in the sample; under 85% occur only once, and approximately 3.4% lies in the top ten. The sample comprised PBMCs. Source of these receptors: a female donor in good health and CMV-seronegative.

This clone was recorded only once. The V call is TRBV2, the J call TRBJ1-4; the match to TRBD1 covers 10 bases. The CDR3 runs to 14 residues. Germline loops: CDR1 SNHLY, CDR2 FYNNEI. With 6 bases clipped from V and 8 bases from J, the junction kept 6 bases outside the gene matches. The CDR3 nucleotides read TGTGCCAGCAGCGGCGGGACAGGGGCCGAAAAACTGTTTTTT. As protein: CASSGGTGAEKLFF.

This chain connects TRBV7-9 to TRBJ1-4; D may be TRBD1 (6 bases). Trimming pared 3 bases from V and 6 bases from J, leaving 23 bases between. CDR1 is SEHNR, CDR2 FQNEAQ, per germline (reference sequence). CDR3 length equals 18 residues. CDR3 in amino acids: CASSFPDRVRSEDEKLFF. The DNA for the CDR3 is TGTGCCAGCAGCTTTCCGGACAGAGTAAGGTCTGAGGATGAAAAACTGTTTTTT.

This clone showed up just a few times. The rearrangement links TRBV6-4 to TRBJ1-6; D is perhaps TRBD1 (6 bases). The V end was cut by 1 base, the J end by 9 bases, with 10 bases between. The V gene's germline CDR1 is MRHNA and CDR2 SNTAGT. CDR3 length equals 14 residues. The DNA for the CDR3 is TGTGCCAGCAGTGACTTCCAGACAGGTTCACCCCTCCACTTT. It translates to CASSDFQTGSPLHF.

The table lists this clone with a count of one. The chain recombines TRBV6-4 with TRBJ2-6; 8 bases map to TRBD1. Germline CDR1 reads MRHNA; CDR2 reads SNTAGT. This CDR3 is 16 amino acids long. J lost 0 bases, V lost 2 bases, and 0 bases had no gene match. CDR3 sequence: CASSDTGGSGANVLTF. CDR3 nucleotide sequence: TGTGCCAGCAGTGACACAGGGGGCTCTGGGGCCAACGTCCTGACTTTC.

This clone was counted only a few times. The chain employs TRBV2 and TRBJ1-4, with 7 bases identical to TRBD1. CDR1 and CDR2 (germline): SNHLY, FYNNEI. After removal of 7 bases from V and 1 base from J, the junction contained 3 bases not matched to a gene. The CDR3 has 14 residues. The CDR3 is CASTRTGTNEKLFF. The CDR3 bases are TGTGCCAGCACCAGGACAGGAACTAATGAAAAACTGTTTTTT.

The J gene is TRBJ1-1, the V gene TRBV28; TRBD1 agrees at 8 bases. In germline, CDR1 is MDHEN, CDR2 SYDVKM. V lost 7 bases to trimming and J lost 0 bases; unmatched junction nucleotides: 13. This CDR3 contains 17 residues. CDR3 residues: CASTELQGALMNTEAFF. In DNA form, the CDR3 reads TGTGCCAGCACCGAGCTTCAGGGGGCCCTCATGAACACTGAAGCTTTCTTT.

This sequence joins TRBV29-1 and TRBJ2-7; the D is unclear. Germline lookup yields CDR1 SQVTM and CDR2 ANQGSEA. Trimming left V 3 bases short and J 4 bases short, with 19 bases between. The CDR3 is 15 amino acids. The CDR3 protein is CSVEYVSGTSYEQYF. In nucleotides, the CDR3 is TGCAGCGTTGAGTACGTGTCAGGAACATCTTACGAGCAGTACTTC.

V and J are TRBV7-2 and TRBJ1-1, with 7 bases lining up with TRBD1. The CDR3 covers 14 residues. The V segment lost 4 bases and the J segment 0 bases; nucleotides outside the gene matches: 2. Germline CDR1 and CDR2: SGHTA and FQGNSA. The CDR3 region is CASSSTGVNTEAFF. CDR3 bases: TGTGCCAGCAGCTCCACAGGGGTGAACACTGAAGCTTTCTTT.

V is TRBV2 and J is TRBJ2-3; the match to TRBD2 covers 7 bases. The CDR3 has 14 amino acids. Germline V lookup: CDR1 SNHLY, CDR2 FYNNEI. The junction had 4 bases not matched to a gene; V was cut back by 5 bases and J by 2 bases. Here the CDR3 reads CASSQRGNTDTQYF. The CDR3 region has the DNA TGTGCCAGCAGTCAGCGGGGTAACACAGATACGCAGTATTTT.

The CDR3 sequence is CASSLGGRGSDYTF. The CDR3 bases are TGTGCCAGCAGCTTAGGTGGACGGGGTTCTGACTACACCTTC. This chain connects TRBV7-2 to TRBJ1-2; D remains ambiguous. The CDR3 consists of 14 residues. Germline V lookup: CDR1 SGHTA, CDR2 FQGNSA. V was clipped by 1 base and J by 10 bases, with 16 bases between them.

V is TRBV9 and J is TRBJ1-6; 7 bases match TRBD1. This CDR3 contains 14 residues. Looked up from germline, CDR1 is SGDLS and CDR2 is YYNGEE. V lost 4 bases, J lost 7 bases, and 5 bases stayed unmatched. CDR3 residues: CASSLGGSNSPLHF. CDR3 sequence (DNA): TGTGCCAGCAGCCTAGGGGGCTCAAATTCACCCCTCCACTTT.

This clone showed up just a few times. This chain joins TRBV19 and TRBJ1-2; tentative D call: TRBD1 (6 bases). The CDR3 spans 13 residues. The V and J ends lost 6 bases and 2 bases respectively, with 10 bases between them. CDR1 is LNHDA and CDR2 is SQIVND in the germline V gene (reference sequence). The CDR3 spells CASSLTGNYGYTF. CDR3 sequence (DNA): TGTGCCAGTAGCCTTACAGGGAACTATGGCTACACCTTC.

This chain connects TRBV19 to TRBJ2-7, with 8 bases matching TRBD1. The germline gives CDR1 LNHDA, CDR2 SQIVND (reference sequence). V lost 10 bases and J lost 2; bases outside the gene matches: 4. The CDR3 runs 12 residues. DNA of the CDR3: TGTGCCACAGGGGGCGGCCCCTACGAGCAGTACTTC. It codes for CATGGGPYEQYF.

This chain links TRBV5-1 with TRBJ1-1; possibly TRBD1 for D (5 bases). In germline, CDR1 is SGHRS, CDR2 YFSETQ. Between the trimmed V and J ends, which lost 0 bases and 1 base, there was a span of 10 bases. The CDR3 has 15 residues. CDR3 coding DNA: TGCGCCAGCAGCTTGGAGGGGAGGAGGAACACTGAAGCTTTCTTT. Encoded protein: CASSLEGRRNTEAFF.

The genes are TRBV7-9 and TRBJ2-5, with 12 bases identical to TRBD2. The germline V gene has CDR1 SEHNR and CDR2 FQNEAQ (reference sequence). There are 17 residues in the CDR3. The V and J ends lost 5 bases and 5 bases, in that order; junction bases with no gene match: 12. The CDR3 here is CASSPRLAGAQEETQYF. CDR3 coding DNA: TGTGCCAGCAGCCCCCGACTAGCGGGGGCCCAAGAGGAGACCCAGTACTTC. The full variable domain, its missing parts supplied by reference TRBV7-9 and TRBJ2-5, is DTGVSQNPRHKITKRGQNVTFRCDPISEHNRLYWYRQTLGQGPEFLTYFQNEAQLEKSRLLSDRFSAERPKGSFSTLEIQRTEQGDSAMYLCASSPRLAGAQEETQYFGPGTRLLVL.

The gene calls are TRBV30 and TRBJ1-6, with D unresolved. The V and J ends lost 5 bases and 5 bases respectively, with 10 bases between them. Germline CDR1 and CDR2: GTSNPN and SVGIG (reference sequence). The CDR3 is 13 residues long. CDR3 in DNA: TGTGCCTGGCATGGGCCGGATAATTCACCCCTCCACTTT. It specifies CAWHGPDNSPLHF.

The chain is built from TRBV28 and TRBJ1-2; TRBD1 aligns across 8 bases. Germline-derived CDR1 and CDR2 are MDHEN and SYDVKM. V lost 6 bases and J lost 0; bases outside the gene matches: 12. The CDR3 length is 17 residues. CDR3 loop: CASSKRQGTLSNYGYTF. CDR3 coding DNA: TGTGCCAGCAGCAAACGACAGGGGACCCTCTCTAACTATGGCTACACCTTC.

The chain couples TRBV7-2 to TRBJ1-5; TRBD1 matches 8 bases. V shed 3 bases and J 4 bases; nucleotides not matched to a gene: 2. The CDR3 loop spans 14 amino acids. CDR1 and CDR2 from the germline V gene are SGHTA and FQGNSA. The CDR3 loop is CASSFRQGNQPQHF. The CDR3 DNA follows: TGTGCCAGCAGCTTCCGACAGGGGAATCAGCCCCAGCATTTT.

The gene calls are TRBV6-1 and TRBJ2-3; D perhaps matches TRBD2 (5 bases). Trimming took 5 bases from V and 4 from J, leaving 16 bases between them. The CDR3 runs to 15 residues. Germline-derived CDR1 and CDR2 are MNHNS and SASEGT. CDR3 in DNA: TGTGCCAGCAGTCGGGCTAGCAGTTTTGCAGATACGCAGTATTTT. It translates to CASSRASSFADTQYF.

The J gene is TRBJ1-5, the V gene TRBV7-9; D remains ambiguous. Per the germline V gene, CDR1 is SEHNR and CDR2 is FQNEAQ (reference sequence). The CDR3 length is 12 residues. The V end lost 6 bases, the J end lost 6 bases, and 9 bases lay between the germline ends. CDR3 loop: CASSTDTQPQHF. The CDR3 coding sequence is TGTGCCAGCAGTACAGACACTCAGCCCCAGCATTTT.

This chain links TRBV2 with TRBJ1-3, with unresolved D. V was trimmed by 3 bases and J by 0 bases, leaving 12 bases between them. Germline V gene lookup returns CDR1 SNHLY and CDR2 FYNNEI. This CDR3 contains 16 residues. The CDR3 loop is CASSDSGQVSGNTIYF. CDR3 bases: TGTGCCAGCAGTGATAGTGGGCAGGTCTCTGGAAACACCATATATTTT.

The rearrangement uses TRBV5-5 and TRBJ1-4; a weak D match, TRBD1 (5 bases). The CDR3 is 13 residues long. The germline V gene encodes CDR1 SGHKS and CDR2 YYEKEE (reference sequence). Trimming took 4 bases from V and 8 from J, leaving 12 bases between them. The CDR3: CASSPRGGEKLFF. For the CDR3, the DNA is TGTGCCAGCAGCCCAAGGGGTGGGGAAAAACTGTTTTTT. Full variable domain (outside the CDR3, taken from reference TRBV5-5 and TRBJ1-4): DAGVTQSPTHLIKTRGQQVTLRCSPISGHKSVSWYQQVLGQGPQFIFQYYEKEERGRGNFPDRFSARQFPNYSSELNVNALLLGDSALYLCASSPRGGEKLFFGSGTQLSVL.

The chain carries TRBV5-4 and TRBJ2-3; D gene uncertain. From germline, CDR1 is SGHNT and CDR2 YYREEE (reference sequence). The CDR3 runs to 13 residues. V lost 1 base and J lost 0, with 3 bases in between. CDR3: CASSLYSTDTQYF. The CDR3 nucleotides are TGTGCCAGCAGCTTGTATAGCACAGATACGCAGTATTTT.

The chain uses TRBV6-5 and TRBJ2-7; 7 nucleotides agree with TRBD1. Trimming removed 6 bases from V and 1 base from J; junction bases left unmatched: 9. The germline gives CDR1 MNHEY, CDR2 SVGAGI. The length of the CDR3 is 15 residues. CDR3 sequence: CASSPRGSASYEQYF. CDR3 sequence (DNA): TGTGCCAGCAGCCCCAGGGGGAGTGCGTCCTACGAGCAGTACTTC.

The rearrangement joins TRBV28 to TRBJ1-5; D ambiguous. The CDR3 sequence is 14 residues long. V dropped 5 bases and J dropped 7 bases, with 15 bases sitting between them. Germline V gene sequence: CDR1 MDHEN, CDR2 SYDVKM. The DNA for the CDR3 is TGTGCCAGCAGTGTCCCTAGGAGGGCCCAGCCCCAGCATTTT. Amino acids: CASSVPRRAQPQHF.